The present T cell receptor beta chain was sequenced within a study of T cells in Graves' hyperthyroidism and ophthalmopathy. Overall study results and limits: Clonotypes that were expanded in thyroid above 0.001 mostly appeared in blood too.

Researchers amplified the TCR beta CDR3 regions from RNA transcripts. The TCR CDR3 first-round RT-PCR relied on the HTBI primer set. TCRdb processed the multiplex PCR reads anew with MiXCR; each CDR3 protein has one entry. There are more than 300,000 distinct CDR3 sequences in the sample; about 18% occur only once, and more than 30% lies in the top ten. This clonotype was detected a few times. Its antigen remains unidentified. The CDR3 covers 12 residues. With V trimmed by 3 bases and J by 14 bases, 7 bases remained unmatched. Germline-derived CDR1 and CDR2 are SGHKS and YYEKEE (reference sequence). At first hyperthyroidism diagnosis, before any ophthalmopathy symptoms, the blood sample was collected. Fresh 10 ml peripheral blood yielded PBMCs.

Sequencing was carried out using blood. The chain recombines TRBV5-5 with TRBJ2-1; the match to TRBD2 covers 8 bases. This sequence was found in a woman aged 25-40 years with Graves' hyperthyroidism that later progressed to Graves' ophthalmopathy. CDR3 in amino acids: CASSSTGTREFF. For the CDR3, the DNA is TGTGCCAGCAGCTCCACCGGGACTAGGGAGTTCTTC.